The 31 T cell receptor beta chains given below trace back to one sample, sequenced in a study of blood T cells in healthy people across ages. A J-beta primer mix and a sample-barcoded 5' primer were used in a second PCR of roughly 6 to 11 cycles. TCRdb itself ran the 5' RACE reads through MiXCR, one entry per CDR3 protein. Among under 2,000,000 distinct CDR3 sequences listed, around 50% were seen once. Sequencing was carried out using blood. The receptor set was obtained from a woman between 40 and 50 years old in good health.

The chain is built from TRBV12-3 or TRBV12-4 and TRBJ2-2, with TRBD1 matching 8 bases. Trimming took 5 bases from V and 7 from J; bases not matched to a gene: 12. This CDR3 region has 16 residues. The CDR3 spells CASSLGQGVKSGELFF. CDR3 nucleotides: TGTGCCAGCAGTCTCGGACAGGGAGTAAAGAGCGGGGAGCTGTTTTTT.

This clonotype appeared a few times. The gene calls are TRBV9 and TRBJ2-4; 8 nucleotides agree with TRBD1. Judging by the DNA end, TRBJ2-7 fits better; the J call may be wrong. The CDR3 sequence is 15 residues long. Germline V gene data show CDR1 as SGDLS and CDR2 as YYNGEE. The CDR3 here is CASSVGTGGFYEQYF. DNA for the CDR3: TGTGCCAGCAGCGTTGGGACAGGTGGATTCTACGAGCAGTACTTC.

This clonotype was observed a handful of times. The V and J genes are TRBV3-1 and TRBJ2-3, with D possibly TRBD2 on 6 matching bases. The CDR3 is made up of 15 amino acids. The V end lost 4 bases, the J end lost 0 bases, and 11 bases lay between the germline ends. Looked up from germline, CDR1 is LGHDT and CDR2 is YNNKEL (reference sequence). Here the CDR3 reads CASSPASVSTDTQYF. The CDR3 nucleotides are TGTGCCAGCAGCCCCGCTAGCGTGAGCACAGATACGCAGTATTTT.

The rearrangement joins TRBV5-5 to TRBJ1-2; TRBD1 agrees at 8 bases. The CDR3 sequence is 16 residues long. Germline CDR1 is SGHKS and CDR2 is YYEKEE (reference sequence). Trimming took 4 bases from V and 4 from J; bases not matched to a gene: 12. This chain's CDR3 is CASSTAATGVGYGYTF. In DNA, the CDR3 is TGTGCCAGCAGCACCGCCGCGACAGGGGTGGGCTATGGCTACACCTTC.

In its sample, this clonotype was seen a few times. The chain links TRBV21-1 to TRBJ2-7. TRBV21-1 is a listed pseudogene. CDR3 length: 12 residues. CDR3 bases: TGTGCCAGCACCCCAGGTGTCGACGAGCAGTACTTC. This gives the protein CASTPGVDEQYF.

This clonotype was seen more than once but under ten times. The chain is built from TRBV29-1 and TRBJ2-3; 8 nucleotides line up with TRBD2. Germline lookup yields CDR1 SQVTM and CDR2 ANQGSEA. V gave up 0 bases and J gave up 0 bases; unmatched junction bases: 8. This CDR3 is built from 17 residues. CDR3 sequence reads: CSVEESRGGISTDTQYF. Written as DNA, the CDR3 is TGCAGCGTTGAAGAGTCACGCGGGGGGATTAGCACAGATACGCAGTATTTT.

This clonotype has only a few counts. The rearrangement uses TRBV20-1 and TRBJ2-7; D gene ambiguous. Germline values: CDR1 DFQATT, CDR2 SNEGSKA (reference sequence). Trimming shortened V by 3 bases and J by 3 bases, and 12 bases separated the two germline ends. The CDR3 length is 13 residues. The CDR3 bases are TGCAGTGCTAGTCCAGGTGGCTACTACGAGCAGTACTTC. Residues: CSASPGGYYEQYF.

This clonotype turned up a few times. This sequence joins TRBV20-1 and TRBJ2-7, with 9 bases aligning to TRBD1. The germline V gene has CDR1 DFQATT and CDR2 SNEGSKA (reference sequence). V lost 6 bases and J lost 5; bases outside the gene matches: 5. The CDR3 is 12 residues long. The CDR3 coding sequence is TGCAGTGCCCGATGGGACAGGGACGAGCAGTACTTC. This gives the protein CSARWDRDEQYF.

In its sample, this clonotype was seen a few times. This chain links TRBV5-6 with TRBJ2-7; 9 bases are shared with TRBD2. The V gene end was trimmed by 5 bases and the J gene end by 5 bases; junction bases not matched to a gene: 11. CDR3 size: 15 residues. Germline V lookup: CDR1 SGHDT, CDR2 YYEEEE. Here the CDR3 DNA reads TGTGCCAGCAGTAAAGGGACTAGCAGTAACCACGAGCAGTACTTC. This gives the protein CASSKGTSSNHEQYF.

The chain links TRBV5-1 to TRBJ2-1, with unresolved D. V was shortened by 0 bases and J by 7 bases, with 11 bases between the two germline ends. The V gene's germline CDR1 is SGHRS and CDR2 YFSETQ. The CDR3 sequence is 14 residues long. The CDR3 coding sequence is TGCGCCAGCAGCTTGGGGGTGCGAGAGAATGAGCAGTTCTTC. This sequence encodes CASSLGVRENEQFF. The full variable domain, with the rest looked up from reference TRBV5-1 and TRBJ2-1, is KAGVTQTPRYLIKTRGQQVTLSCSPISGHRSVSWYQQTPGQGLQFLFEYFSETQRNKGNFPGRFSGRQFSNSRSEMNVSTLELGDSALYLCASSLGVRENEQFFGPGTRLTVL.

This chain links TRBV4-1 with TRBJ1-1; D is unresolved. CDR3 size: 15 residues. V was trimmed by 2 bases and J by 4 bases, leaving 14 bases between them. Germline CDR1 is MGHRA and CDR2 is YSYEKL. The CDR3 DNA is TGCGCCAGCAGCCAAAGGACCGATTATACCACTGAAGCTTTCTTT. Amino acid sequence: CASSQRTDYTTEAFF.

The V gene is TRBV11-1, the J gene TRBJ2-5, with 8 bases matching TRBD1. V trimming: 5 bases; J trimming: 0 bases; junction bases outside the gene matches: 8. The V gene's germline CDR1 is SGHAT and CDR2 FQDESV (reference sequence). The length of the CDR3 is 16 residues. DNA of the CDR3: TGTGCCAGCAGCCCAAGTCAGGGGGCCAACCAAGAGACCCAGTACTTC. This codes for CASSPSQGANQETQYF.

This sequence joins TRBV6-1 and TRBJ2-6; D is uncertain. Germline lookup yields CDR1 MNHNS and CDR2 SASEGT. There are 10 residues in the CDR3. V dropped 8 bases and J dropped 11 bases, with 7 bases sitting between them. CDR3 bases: TGTGCCAGCGGGATCCACGTCCTGACTTTC. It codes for CASGIHVLTF.

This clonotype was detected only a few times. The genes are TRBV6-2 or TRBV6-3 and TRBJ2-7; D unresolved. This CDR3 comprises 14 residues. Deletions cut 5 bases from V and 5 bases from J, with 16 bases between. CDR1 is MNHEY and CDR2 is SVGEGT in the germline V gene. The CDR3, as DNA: TGTGCCAGCAGTCCAACAGCTTTTGCCCACGAGCAGTACTTC. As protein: CASSPTAFAHEQYF.

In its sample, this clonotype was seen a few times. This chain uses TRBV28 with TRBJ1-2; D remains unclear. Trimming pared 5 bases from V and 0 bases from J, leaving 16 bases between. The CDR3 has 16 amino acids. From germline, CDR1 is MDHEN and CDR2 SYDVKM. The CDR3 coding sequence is TGTGCCAGCAGTCCCACTGTGACCAAAACTAACTATGGCTACACCTTC. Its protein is CASSPTVTKTNYGYTF.

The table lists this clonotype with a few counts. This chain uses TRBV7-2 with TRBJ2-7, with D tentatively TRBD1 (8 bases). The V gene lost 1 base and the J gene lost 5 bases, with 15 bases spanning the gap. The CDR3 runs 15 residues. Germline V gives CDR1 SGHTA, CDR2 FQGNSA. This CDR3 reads CASSLVSQGGDEQYF. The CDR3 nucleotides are TGTGCCAGCAGCTTAGTTTCACAGGGGGGGGACGAGCAGTACTTC. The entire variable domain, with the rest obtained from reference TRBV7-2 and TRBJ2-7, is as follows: GAGVSQSPSNKVTEKGKDVELRCDPISGHTALYWYRQSLGQGLEFLIYFQGNSAPDKSGLPSDRFSAERTGGSVSTLTIQRTQQEDSAVYLCASSLVSQGGDEQYFGPGTRLTVT.

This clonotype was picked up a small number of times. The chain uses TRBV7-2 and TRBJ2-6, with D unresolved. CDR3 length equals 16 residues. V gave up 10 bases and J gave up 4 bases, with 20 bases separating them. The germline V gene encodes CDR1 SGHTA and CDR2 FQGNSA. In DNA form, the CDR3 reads TGTGCCACCCCACTAACCCTCACTTCCGGGGCCAACGTCCTGACTTTC. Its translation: CATPLTLTSGANVLTF. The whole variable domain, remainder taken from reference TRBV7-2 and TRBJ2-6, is GAGVSQSPSNKVTEKGKDVELRCDPISGHTALYWYRQSLGQGLEFLIYFQGNSAPDKSGLPSDRFSAERTGGSVSTLTIQRTQQEDSAVYLCATPLTLTSGANVLTFGAGSRLTVL.

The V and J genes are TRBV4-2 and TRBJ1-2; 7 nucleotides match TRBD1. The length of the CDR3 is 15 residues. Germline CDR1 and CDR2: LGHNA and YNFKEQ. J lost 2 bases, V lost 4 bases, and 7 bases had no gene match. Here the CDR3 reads CASSRGGQINYGYTF. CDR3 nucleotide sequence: TGTGCCAGCAGCCGAGGGGGACAGATCAACTATGGCTACACCTTC.

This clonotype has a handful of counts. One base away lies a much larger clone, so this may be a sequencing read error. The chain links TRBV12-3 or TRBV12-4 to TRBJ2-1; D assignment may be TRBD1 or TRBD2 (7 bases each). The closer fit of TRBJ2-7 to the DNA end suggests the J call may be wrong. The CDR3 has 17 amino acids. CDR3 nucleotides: TGTGCCAGCACCGATCCCCTCAGGGGGGGCTCCTACAATGAGCAGTACTTC. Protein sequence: CASTDPLRGGSYNEQYF.

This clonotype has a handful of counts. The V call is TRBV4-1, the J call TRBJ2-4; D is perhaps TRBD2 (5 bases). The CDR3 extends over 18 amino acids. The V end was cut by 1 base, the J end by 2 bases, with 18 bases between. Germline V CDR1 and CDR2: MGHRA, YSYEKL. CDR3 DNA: TGCGCCAGCAGCCAAGGTACGACGCCCGAGGGATCCAAAAACATTCAGTACTTC. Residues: CASSQGTTPEGSKNIQYF.

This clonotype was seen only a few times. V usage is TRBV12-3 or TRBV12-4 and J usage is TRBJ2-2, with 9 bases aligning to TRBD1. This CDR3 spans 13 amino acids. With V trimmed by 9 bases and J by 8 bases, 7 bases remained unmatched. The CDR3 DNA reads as TGTGCCAGTCGACAGGGGGAACTTGGGGAGCTGTTTTTT. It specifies CASRQGELGELFF.

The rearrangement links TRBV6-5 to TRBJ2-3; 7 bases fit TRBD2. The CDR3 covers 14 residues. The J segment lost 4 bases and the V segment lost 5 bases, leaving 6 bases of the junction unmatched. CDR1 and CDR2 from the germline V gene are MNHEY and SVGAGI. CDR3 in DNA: TGTGCCAGCAGTGCAGGGACTAAAGCAGATACGCAGTATTTT. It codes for CASSAGTKADTQYF.

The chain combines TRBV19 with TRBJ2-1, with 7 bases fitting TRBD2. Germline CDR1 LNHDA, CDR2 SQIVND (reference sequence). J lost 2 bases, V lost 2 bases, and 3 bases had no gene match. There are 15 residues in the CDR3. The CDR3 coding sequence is TGTGCCAGTAGTATAACCAGCGGGACCTACAATGAGCAGTTCTTC. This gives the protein CASSITSGTYNEQFF.

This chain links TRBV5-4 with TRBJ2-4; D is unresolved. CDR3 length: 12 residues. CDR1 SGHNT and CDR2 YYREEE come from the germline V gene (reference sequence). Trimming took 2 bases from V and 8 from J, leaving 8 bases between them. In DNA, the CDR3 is TGTGCCAGCAGCTTCCCTCTGGACATTCAGTACTTC. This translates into CASSFPLDIQYF.

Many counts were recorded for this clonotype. The DNA for the CDR3 is TGTGCCAGCAGACGGGGCACAGATACGCAGTATTTT. As protein: CASRRGTDTQYF. This chain connects TRBV7-2 to TRBJ2-3; D gene unclear. This CDR3 comprises 12 residues. The V gene lost 6 bases and the J gene lost 1 base, with 5 bases spanning the gap. In germline, CDR1 is SGHTA, CDR2 FQGNSA.

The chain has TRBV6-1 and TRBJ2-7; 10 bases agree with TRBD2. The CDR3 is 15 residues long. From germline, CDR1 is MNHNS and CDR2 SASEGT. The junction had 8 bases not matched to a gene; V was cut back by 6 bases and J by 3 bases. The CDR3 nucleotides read TGTGCCAGCAGCGCTCCTGGGACTAGCGTCTACGAGCAGTACTTC. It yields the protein CASSAPGTSVYEQYF.

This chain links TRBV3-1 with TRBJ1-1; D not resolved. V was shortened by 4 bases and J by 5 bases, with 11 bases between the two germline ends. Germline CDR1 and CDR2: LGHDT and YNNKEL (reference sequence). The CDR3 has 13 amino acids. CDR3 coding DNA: TGTGCCAGCAGCCGGGAATTGAGGACTGAAGCTTTCTTT. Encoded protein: CASSRELRTEAFF.

The CDR3 sequence: CSASPKGRGTDTQYF. CDR3 nucleotides: TGCAGTGCTAGCCCAAAGGGTCGGGGGACAGATACGCAGTATTTT. The rearrangement links TRBV20-1 to TRBJ2-3; a weak D match, TRBD2 (6 bases). The length of the CDR3 is 15 residues. The ends were cut back, 3 bases at V and 3 bases at J, with 16 bases in the middle. Germline V CDR1 and CDR2: DFQATT, SNEGSKA (reference sequence).

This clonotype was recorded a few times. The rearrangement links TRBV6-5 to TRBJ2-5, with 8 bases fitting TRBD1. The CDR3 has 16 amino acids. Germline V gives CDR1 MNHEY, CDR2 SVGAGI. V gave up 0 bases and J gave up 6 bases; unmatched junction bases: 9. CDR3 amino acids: CASSYSDRVTVKTQYF. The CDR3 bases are TGTGCCAGCAGTTACTCGGACAGGGTAACGGTAAAGACCCAGTACTTC.

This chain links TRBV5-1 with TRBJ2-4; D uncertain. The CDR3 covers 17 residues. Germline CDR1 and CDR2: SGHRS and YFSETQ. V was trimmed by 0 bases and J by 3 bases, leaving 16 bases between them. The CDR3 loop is CASSLDRPRSLKNIQYF. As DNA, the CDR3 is TGCGCCAGCAGCTTGGATCGCCCGCGTAGTCTCAAAAACATTCAGTACTTC.

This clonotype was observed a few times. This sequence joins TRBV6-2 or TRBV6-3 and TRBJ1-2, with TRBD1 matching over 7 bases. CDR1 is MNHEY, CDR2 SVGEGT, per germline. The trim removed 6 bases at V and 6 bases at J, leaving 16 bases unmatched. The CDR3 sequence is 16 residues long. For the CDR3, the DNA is TGTGCCAGCAGCCGACCCTTGACAGGGAGGAGGAATGGCTACACCTTC. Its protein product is CASSRPLTGRRNGYTF.